The entry that follows covers one T cell receptor beta chain sequence. The antigen remains undetermined. Primers used in a second PCR of about 7 to 11 cycles were a sample-barcoded 5' primer and a J-beta primer mix. MiXCR, applied by TCRdb to the 5' RACE reads, yields one record per CDR3 protein. The sample shows nearly 1 million distinct CDR3 sequences, 51% of them seen only once. The data stem from a study of blood T cells in healthy people across ages. The germline V and J ends were trimmed by 5 bases and 4 bases, with 12 bases remaining between them. In germline, CDR1 is SGHTA, CDR2 FQGNSA. The CDR3 is 14 amino acids. Study-level findings and limits: The study could not conclusively compare naive and antigen-experienced cells, given its unsorted PBMCs.

Sequenced: blood. J is TRBJ2-1 and V is TRBV7-2; possibly TRBD2 for D (5 bases). This sequence originates from a woman aged 55-70 years in good health. The CDR3 region has the DNA TGTGCCAGCAGCCGAAGCGGACGTTACAATGAGCAGTTCTTC. It encodes CASSRSGRYNEQFF.